This T cell receptor beta chain was found in a study of CD8+CD57+ T cells in acquired aplastic anemia. The authors sequenced patients whose flow cytometry had shown CD8+CD57+ cell expansion. The TCR beta profiling, which covered VDJ combination and CDR3 sequence, was carried out using genomic DNA as the template. From the reads, TCRdb called clonotypes with MiXCR, one entry per CDR3 protein. Of about 54,000 distinct CDR3 sequences listed, approximately 50% are singletons. As regards this clonotype: Antigen unknown.

Study outcomes and limitations: Between patients and controls, CD8+ Simpson's diversity did not vary significantly.

The source of this sequence is a human donor with aplastic anemia. Material: sorted CD4+, CD8+, or CD8+CD57+ T cells (not recorded which) from PBMCs.

DNA for the CDR3: TGCGCCAGCAGCTCCTTAAGCACAGATACGCAGTATTTT. It translates to CASSSLSTDTQYF. The genes are TRBV5-1 and TRBJ2-3; D unresolved. The CDR3 consists of 13 residues. The germline gives CDR1 SGHRS, CDR2 YFSETQ. The ends were cut back, 3 bases at V and 0 bases at J, with 5 bases in the middle.